This T cell receptor beta chain comes out of a study of shared clonotypes between healthy human individuals. Assay execution proceeded at the deep level. Generated by immunoSEQ multiplex PCR, the TCRdb table keeps only in-frame clones and is missing some. Of approximately 470,000 clones listed, more than 65% were seen once; the top ten hold roughly an eighth. Per the germline V gene, CDR1 is SGHRS and CDR2 is YFSETQ. The CDR3 totals 14 residues. The germline V and J ends were trimmed by 1 base and 1 base, with 8 bases remaining between them. This chain uses TRBV5-1 with TRBJ1-1, with D possibly being TRBD1 (6 bases). Sequencing was performed on PBMCs. The origin of this receptor is a woman between 40 and 50 years old in good health. Some clones in this sample may be carry-over from other donors' samples. As DNA, the CDR3 is TGCGCCAGCAGCTTGAACAGGGAGAACACTGAAGCTTTCTTT. Amino acid sequence: CASSLNRENTEAFF.